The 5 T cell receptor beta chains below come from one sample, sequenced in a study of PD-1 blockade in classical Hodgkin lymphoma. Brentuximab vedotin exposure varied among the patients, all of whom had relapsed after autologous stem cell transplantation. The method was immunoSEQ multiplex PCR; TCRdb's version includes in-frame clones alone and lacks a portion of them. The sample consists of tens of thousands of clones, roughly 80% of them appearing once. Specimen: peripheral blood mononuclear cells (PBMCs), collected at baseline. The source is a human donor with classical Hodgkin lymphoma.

Here the CDR3 reads CASSSSGTAYGYTF. DNA for the CDR3: TGTGCCAGCAGCTCCTCCGGGACAGCCTATGGCTACACCTTC. The genes are TRBV13 and TRBJ1-2, with 7 nucleotides matching TRBD1. V lost 4 bases, J lost 4 bases, and 6 bases stayed unmatched. Germline CDR1 is PRHDT and CDR2 is FYEKMQ (reference sequence). The CDR3 is 14 residues long.

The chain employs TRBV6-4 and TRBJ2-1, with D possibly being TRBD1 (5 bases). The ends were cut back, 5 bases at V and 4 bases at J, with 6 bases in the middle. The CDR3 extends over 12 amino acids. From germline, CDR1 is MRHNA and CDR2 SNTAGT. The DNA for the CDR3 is TGTGCCAGCAGTAACAGGTACAATGAGCAGTTCTTC. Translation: CASSNRYNEQFF.

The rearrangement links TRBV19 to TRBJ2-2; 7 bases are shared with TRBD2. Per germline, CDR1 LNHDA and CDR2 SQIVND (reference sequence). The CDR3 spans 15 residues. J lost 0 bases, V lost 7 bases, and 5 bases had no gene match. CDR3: CASNAGLPNTGELFF. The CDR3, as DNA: TGTGCCAGTAACGCGGGACTACCGAACACCGGGGAGCTGTTTTTT. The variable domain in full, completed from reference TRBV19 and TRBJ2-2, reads DGGITQSPKYLFRKEGQNVTLSCEQNLNHDAMYWYRQDPGQGLRLIYYSQIVNDFQKGDIAEGYSVSREKKESFPLTVTSAQKNPTAFYLCASNAGLPNTGELFFGEGSRLTVL.

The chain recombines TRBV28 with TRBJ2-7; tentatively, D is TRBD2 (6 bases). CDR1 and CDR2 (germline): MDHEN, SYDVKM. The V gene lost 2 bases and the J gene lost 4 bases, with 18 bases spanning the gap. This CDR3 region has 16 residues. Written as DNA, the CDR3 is TGTGCCAGCAGTTTAGGGCCGGGAGCCGTTGTGTACGAGCAGTACTTC. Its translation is CASSLGPGAVVYEQYF.

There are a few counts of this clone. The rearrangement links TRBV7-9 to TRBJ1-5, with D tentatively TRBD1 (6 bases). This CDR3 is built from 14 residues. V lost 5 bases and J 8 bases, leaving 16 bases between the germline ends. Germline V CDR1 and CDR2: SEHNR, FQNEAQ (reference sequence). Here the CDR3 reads CASSPRGMGEPQHF. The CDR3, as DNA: TGTGCCAGCAGCCCAAGGGGGATGGGGGAGCCCCAGCATTTT.